The sequence of this TCR beta chain was determined in a study of blood T cells in healthy people across ages. Regarding this clonotype: Antigen unknown.

Notes on the study in general: Estimates of diversity drawn from one million T cells were considered underestimates.

The ends were cut back, 0 bases at V and 3 bases at J, with 12 bases in the middle. This CDR3 comprises 14 residues. Germline CDR1 reads DFQATT; CDR2 reads SNEGSKA (reference sequence). With a J-beta primer mix and a sample-barcoded 5' primer, a second PCR ran about 6 to 11 cycles. TCRdb fed the 5' RACE reads into MiXCR, producing one record per CDR3 protein. The table shows 910,000 or so distinct CDR3 sequences, with around 54% occurring only once. V is TRBV20-1 and J is TRBJ2-7; tentative D call: TRBD1 (6 bases). This clonotype was obtained from a woman aged 55-70 years in good health. The sequencing input was blood. In DNA, the CDR3 is TGCAGTGCTAGAGAAAACAGGGACGTCTACGAGCAGTACTTC. It codes for CSARENRDVYEQYF.